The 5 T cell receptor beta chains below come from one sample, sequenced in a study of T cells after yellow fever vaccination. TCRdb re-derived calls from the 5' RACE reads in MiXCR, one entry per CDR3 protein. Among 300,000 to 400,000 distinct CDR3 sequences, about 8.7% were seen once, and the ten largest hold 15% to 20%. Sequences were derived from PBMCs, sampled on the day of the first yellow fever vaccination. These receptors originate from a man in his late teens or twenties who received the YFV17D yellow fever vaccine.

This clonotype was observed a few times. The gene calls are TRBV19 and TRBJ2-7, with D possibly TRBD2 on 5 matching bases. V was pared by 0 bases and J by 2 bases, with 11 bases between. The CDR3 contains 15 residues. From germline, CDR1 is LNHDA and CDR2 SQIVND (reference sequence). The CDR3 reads CASSIDPSPTYEQYF. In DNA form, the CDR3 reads TGTGCCAGTAGTATAGATCCTAGCCCGACCTACGAGCAGTACTTC. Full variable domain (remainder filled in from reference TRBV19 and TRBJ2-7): DGGITQSPKYLFRKEGQNVTLSCEQNLNHDAMYWYRQDPGQGLRLIYYSQIVNDFQKGDIAEGYSVSREKKESFPLTVTSAQKNPTAFYLCASSIDPSPTYEQYFGPGTRLTVT.

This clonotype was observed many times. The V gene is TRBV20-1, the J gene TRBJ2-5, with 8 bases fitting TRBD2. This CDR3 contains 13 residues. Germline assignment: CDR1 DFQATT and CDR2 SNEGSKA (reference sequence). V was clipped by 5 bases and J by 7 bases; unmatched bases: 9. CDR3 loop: CSALTGLAGTQYF. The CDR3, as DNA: TGCAGTGCTCTCACTGGACTAGCAGGGACCCAGTACTTC.

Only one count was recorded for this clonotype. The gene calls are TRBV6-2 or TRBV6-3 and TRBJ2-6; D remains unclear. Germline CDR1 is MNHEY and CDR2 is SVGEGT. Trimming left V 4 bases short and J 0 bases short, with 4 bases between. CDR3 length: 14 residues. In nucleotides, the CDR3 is TGTGCCAGCAGTTGGCGCTCTGGGGCCAACGTCCTGACTTTC. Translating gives CASSWRSGANVLTF.

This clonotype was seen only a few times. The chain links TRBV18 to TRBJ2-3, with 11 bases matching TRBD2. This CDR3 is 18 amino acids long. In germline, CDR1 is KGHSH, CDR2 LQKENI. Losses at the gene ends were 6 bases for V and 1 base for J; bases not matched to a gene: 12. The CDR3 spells CASSPTPGLAARTDTQYF. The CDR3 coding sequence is TGTGCCAGCTCGCCGACCCCGGGACTAGCGGCGCGCACAGATACGCAGTATTTT.

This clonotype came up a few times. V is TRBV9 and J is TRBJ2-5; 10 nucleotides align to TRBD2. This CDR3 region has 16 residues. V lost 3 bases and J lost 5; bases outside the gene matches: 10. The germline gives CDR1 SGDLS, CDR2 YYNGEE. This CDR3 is CASSAQLAGIRETQYF. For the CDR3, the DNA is TGTGCCAGCAGCGCCCAACTAGCGGGGATCCGGGAGACCCAGTACTTC.